Listed below are T cell receptor beta chains from one sample, sequenced in a study of massively parallel sequencing of T cell beta chains. TCRdb reanalysed the 5' RACE reads using MiXCR and keeps one entry per CDR3 protein. This sample has fewer than 4,500 distinct CDR3 sequences; 38% occur once, and the top ten carry under 3%. What was sequenced was commercial RNA from peripheral blood pooled from many donors. These receptors all come from a pool of human donors in good health; the sample was commercial RNA pooled from many donors. Each CDR3 is given with its conserved first and last residue. A D gene is named only where the DNA matches it firmly.

d_call: NA; v_call: TRBV14; cdr3_length: 11; j_call: TRBJ2-7; cdr3_aa: CASSQAYEQYF
d_call: NA; v_call: TRBV7-3; cdr3_length: 15; j_call: TRBJ1-6; cdr3_aa: CASSLRATGNSPLHF
d_call: NA; v_call: TRBV9; cdr3_length: 14; j_call: TRBJ1-2; cdr3_aa: CASSVALTNYGYTF
d_call: NA; v_call: TRBV20-1; cdr3_length: 13; j_call: TRBJ2-4; cdr3_aa: CSAGVIAKNIQYF
d_call: NA; v_call: TRBV6-2/TRBV6-3; cdr3_length: 16; j_call: TRBJ1-1; cdr3_aa: CASSYGGSDMNTEAFF
d_call: NA; v_call: TRBV9; cdr3_length: 13; j_call: TRBJ2-3; cdr3_aa: CASSVALADTQYF
d_call: NA; v_call: TRBV19; cdr3_length: 13; j_call: TRBJ2-5; cdr3_aa: CASRDAVRKTQYF
d_call: NA; v_call: TRBV15; cdr3_length: 15; j_call: TRBJ2-1; cdr3_aa: CATSRDSDSYNEQFF
d_call: NA; v_call: TRBV4-2; cdr3_length: 14; j_call: TRBJ2-2; cdr3_aa: CASSQSGNTGELFF
d_call: NA; v_call: TRBV7-6; cdr3_length: 14; j_call: TRBJ1-6; cdr3_aa: CASSLAGSNSPLHF
d_call: NA; v_call: TRBV7-6; cdr3_length: 12; j_call: TRBJ2-2; cdr3_aa: CASSLHTGELFF
d_call: NA; v_call: TRBV4-1; cdr3_length: 15; j_call: TRBJ2-1; cdr3_aa: CASSQDRVPYNEQFF
d_call: NA; v_call: TRBV6-4; cdr3_length: 13; j_call: TRBJ1-4; cdr3_aa: CASSPLGDEKLFF
d_call: NA; v_call: TRBV11-2; cdr3_length: 13; j_call: TRBJ2-5; cdr3_aa: CASSPVPGGTQYF
d_call: NA; v_call: TRBV3-1; cdr3_length: 12; j_call: TRBJ2-5; cdr3_aa: CASSRLRETQYF
d_call: NA; v_call: TRBV20-1; cdr3_length: 11; j_call: TRBJ2-1; cdr3_aa: CSAGTHNEQFF
d_call: NA; v_call: TRBV5-1; cdr3_length: 15; j_call: TRBJ1-1; cdr3_aa: CASSLGQTTNTEAFF
d_call: TRBD1; v_call: TRBV11-1; cdr3_length: 13; j_call: TRBJ2-5; cdr3_aa: CASSRDSQETQYF
d_call: NA; v_call: TRBV14; cdr3_length: 13; j_call: TRBJ2-2; cdr3_aa: CASSLHSTGELFF
d_call: NA; v_call: TRBV6-2/TRBV6-3; cdr3_length: 13; j_call: TRBJ2-7; cdr3_aa: CASIEQGRGEQYF
d_call: NA; v_call: TRBV29-1; cdr3_length: 13; j_call: TRBJ2-1; cdr3_aa: CSVEANPRNEQFF
d_call: TRBD2; v_call: TRBV7-3; cdr3_length: 15; j_call: TRBJ2-1; cdr3_aa: CASSLMGGSYNEQFF
d_call: TRBD1; v_call: TRBV20-1; cdr3_length: 13; j_call: TRBJ2-7; cdr3_aa: CSATYRGPYEQYF
d_call: NA; v_call: TRBV28; cdr3_length: 12; j_call: TRBJ1-2; cdr3_aa: CASSWEGNGYTF
d_call: NA; v_call: TRBV20-1; cdr3_length: 12; j_call: TRBJ2-5; cdr3_aa: CSARKIAETQYF
d_call: NA; v_call: TRBV20-1; cdr3_length: 12; j_call: TRBJ2-5; cdr3_aa: CSASKGMETQYF
d_call: NA; v_call: TRBV6-2/TRBV6-3; cdr3_length: 14; j_call: TRBJ1-6; cdr3_aa: CASSPFNYNSPLHF
d_call: NA; v_call: TRBV14; cdr3_length: 15; j_call: TRBJ2-1; cdr3_aa: CASSQVFGTPNEQFF
d_call: NA; v_call: TRBV10-3; cdr3_length: 13; j_call: TRBJ2-2; cdr3_aa: CAISVPATGELFF
d_call: NA; v_call: TRBV20-1; cdr3_length: 11; j_call: TRBJ2-5; cdr3_aa: CSASDVETQYF
d_call: NA; v_call: TRBV2; cdr3_length: 11; j_call: TRBJ2-2; cdr3_aa: CASSVTGELFF
d_call: NA; v_call: TRBV7-2; cdr3_length: 11; j_call: TRBJ2-7; cdr3_aa: CASSGEYEQYF
d_call: NA; v_call: TRBV11-2; cdr3_length: 13; j_call: TRBJ2-5; cdr3_aa: CASSLGGRETQYF
d_call: TRBD2; v_call: TRBV5-1; cdr3_length: 14; j_call: TRBJ2-1; cdr3_aa: CASSRRLAGNEQFF
d_call: NA; v_call: TRBV5-1; cdr3_length: 13; j_call: TRBJ2-3; cdr3_aa: CASSGTATDTQYF
d_call: TRBD1; v_call: TRBV20-1; cdr3_length: 13; j_call: TRBJ1-5; cdr3_aa: CSASPGGNQPQHF
d_call: NA; v_call: TRBV5-1; cdr3_length: 13; j_call: TRBJ2-7; cdr3_aa: CASSADGFYEQYF
d_call: TRBD2; v_call: TRBV6-2/TRBV6-3; cdr3_length: 15; j_call: TRBJ2-2; cdr3_aa: CASSPGTSGTGELFF
d_call: NA; v_call: TRBV2; cdr3_length: 15; j_call: TRBJ2-5; cdr3_aa: CASSELVADEETQYF
d_call: NA; v_call: TRBV20-1; cdr3_length: 11; j_call: TRBJ2-5; cdr3_aa: CSARILETQYF
d_call: NA; v_call: TRBV20-1; cdr3_length: 12; j_call: TRBJ1-4; cdr3_aa: CSAQAPGRKLFF
d_call: NA; v_call: TRBV20-1; cdr3_length: 11; j_call: TRBJ2-1; cdr3_aa: CSARVGTEQFF